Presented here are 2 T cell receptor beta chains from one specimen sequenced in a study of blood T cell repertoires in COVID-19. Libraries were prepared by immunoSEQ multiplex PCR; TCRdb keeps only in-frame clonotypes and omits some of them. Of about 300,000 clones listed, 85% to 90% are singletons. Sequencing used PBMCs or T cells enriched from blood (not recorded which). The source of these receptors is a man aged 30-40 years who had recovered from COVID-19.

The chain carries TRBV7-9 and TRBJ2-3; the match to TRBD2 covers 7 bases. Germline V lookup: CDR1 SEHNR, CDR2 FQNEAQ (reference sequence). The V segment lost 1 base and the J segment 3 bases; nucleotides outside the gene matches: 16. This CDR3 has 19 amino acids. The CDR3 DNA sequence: TGTGCCAGCAGCTTAGGGGGCTACACTAGCGTCTTTCTGACAGATACGCAGTATTTT. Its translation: CASSLGGYTSVFLTDTQYF.

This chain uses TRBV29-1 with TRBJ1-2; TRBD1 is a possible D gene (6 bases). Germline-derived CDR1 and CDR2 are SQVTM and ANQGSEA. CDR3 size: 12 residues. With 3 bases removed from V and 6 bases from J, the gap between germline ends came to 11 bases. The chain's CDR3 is CSVETTGHGYTF. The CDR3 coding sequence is TGCAGCGTTGAGACTACAGGGCATGGCTACACCTTC.